This TCR beta chain was identified during a study of OX40 agonist ivuxolimab in advanced cancers. Some clones are missing from TCRdb's copy, which holds only in-frame ones; the method was immunoSEQ multiplex PCR. The repertoire has roughly 80,000 clones, 93% of them found once; the top ten carry less than 7%. The TCR was taken from an adult with an advanced solid tumor such as melanoma, head and neck, liver or kidney cancer. The starting material was CD4+ or CD8+ T cells sorted from blood, obtained in a trial of the OX40 agonist ivuxolimab.

The chain's CDR3 is CAWSDGTGGLGEAFF. Here the CDR3 DNA reads TGTGCCTGGAGCGATGGGACAGGGGGTCTCGGTGAAGCTTTCTTT. The chain joins TRBV30 to TRBJ1-1, with TRBD1 identical over 11 bases. The CDR3 consists of 15 residues. Germline CDR1 and CDR2: GTSNPN and SVGIG (reference sequence). Trimming at V came to 3 bases and at J to 7 bases, leaving 10 bases not matched to a gene.